One sample yielded the 27 T cell receptor beta chains listed below, sequenced in a study of stem cell transplantation in POMP-related autoinflammatory disease. Assay: immunoSEQ multiplex PCR; the TCRdb copy retains only in-frame clones and omits some. Here the sample spans about 2,000 clones, around 85% being singletons. The sequencing here drew on Tregs from PBMCs, taken before stem cell transplantation. All receptors derive from a human donor with POMP-related autoinflammation and immune dysregulation (PRAID).

The chain recombines TRBV5-6 with TRBJ1-1, with D uncertain. This CDR3 region has 15 residues. Trimming pared 1 base from V and 4 bases from J, leaving 14 bases between. Germline-derived CDR1 and CDR2 are SGHDT and YYEEEE. This chain's CDR3 is CASSLSPGGSTEAFF. Written as DNA, the CDR3 is TGTGCCAGCAGCTTGTCGCCAGGCGGGAGCACTGAAGCTTTCTTT. Using reference TRBV5-6 and TRBJ1-1 for the parts outside the CDR3, the full variable domain is DAGVTQSPTHLIKTRGQQVTLRCSPKSGHDTVSWYQQALGQGPQFIFQYYEEEERQRGNFPDRFSGHQFPNYSSELNVNALLLGDSALYLCASSLSPGGSTEAFFGQGTRLTVV.

V and J are TRBV6-6 and TRBJ1-5, with 7 bases lining up with TRBD1. V lost 6 bases, J lost 7 bases, and 9 bases stayed unmatched. From germline, CDR1 is MNHNY and CDR2 SVGAGI (reference sequence). The length of the CDR3 is 14 residues. CDR3 in amino acids: CASSHLGGGQPQHF. CDR3 nucleotides: TGTGCCAGCAGCCATTTAGGGGGCGGGCAGCCCCAGCATTTT.

The J gene is TRBJ2-5, the V gene TRBV7-9; D gene uncertain. Germline V gene lookup returns CDR1 SEHNR and CDR2 FQNEAQ (reference sequence). CDR3 length: 13 amino acids. V was clipped by 0 bases and J by 5 bases, with 7 bases between them. CDR3 sequence reads: CASSLAYPETQYF. CDR3 coding DNA: TGTGCCAGCAGCTTAGCCTACCCCGAGACCCAGTACTTC.

This clone was counted only a few times. This rearrangement joins TRBV6-6 to TRBJ1-5, with D perhaps TRBD1 (5 bases). Germline CDR1 and CDR2: MNHNY and SVGAGI (reference sequence). V gave up 5 bases and J gave up 2 bases, with 13 bases separating them. This CDR3 is built from 15 residues. CDR3 amino acids: CASSTTRGGNQPQHF. CDR3 DNA: TGTGCCAGCAGTACCACAAGGGGAGGCAATCAGCCCCAGCATTTT.

The chain has TRBV9 and TRBJ2-1, with a tentative D call TRBD2 (6 bases). Looked up from germline, CDR1 is SGDLS and CDR2 is YYNGEE. The CDR3 runs 14 residues. Trimming pared 0 bases from V and 7 bases from J, leaving 11 bases between. The CDR3 nucleotides read TGTGCCAGCAGCGTAGCGGGAGTCGGGAATGAGCAGTTCTTC. It encodes CASSVAGVGNEQFF.

This clone was seen a few times. This chain joins TRBV9 and TRBJ1-2; no clear D gene. Trimming stripped 0 bases from V and 4 bases from J, with 7 bases between. Germline values: CDR1 SGDLS, CDR2 YYNGEE. There are 13 residues in the CDR3. CDR3: CASSVGGPYGYTF. The CDR3 DNA sequence: TGTGCCAGCAGCGTAGGAGGGCCCTATGGCTACACCTTC.

The V gene is TRBV10-3, the J gene TRBJ2-2; D uncertain. CDR3 length equals 14 residues. V was pared by 3 bases and J by 1 base, with 6 bases between. Per germline, CDR1 ENHRY and CDR2 SYGVKD. For the CDR3, the DNA is TGTGCCATCAGTGACACTCTGAACACCGGGGAGCTGTTTTTT. It yields the protein CAISDTLNTGELFF.

V is TRBV25-1 and J is TRBJ2-5; D gene ambiguous. The CDR3 extends over 15 amino acids. Between the trimmed V and J ends, which lost 8 bases and 4 bases, there was a span of 20 bases. Germline-derived CDR1 and CDR2 are MGHDK and SYGVNS. CDR3: CASDSIQTWRETQYF. The DNA for the CDR3 is TGTGCCAGCGACTCTATACAGACGTGGCGAGAGACCCAGTACTTC.

The chain has TRBV6-5 and TRBJ2-7, with D maybe TRBD1 (6 bases). The CDR3 length is 11 residues. V lost 10 bases and J lost 3, with 10 bases in between. The germline gives CDR1 MNHEY, CDR2 SVGAGI. The CDR3 DNA sequence: TGTGCCACTATCAGGGGCTACGAGCAGTACTTC. Translating gives CATIRGYEQYF.

This chain joins TRBV18 and TRBJ2-3, with a weak D call TRBD2 (5 bases). This CDR3 spans 14 amino acids. The germline gives CDR1 KGHSH, CDR2 LQKENI. The V gene lost 5 bases and the J gene lost 1 base, with 10 bases spanning the gap. The CDR3 loop reads CASSGLRGTDTQYF. The CDR3 DNA follows: TGTGCCAGCTCAGGACTCCGTGGCACAGATACGCAGTATTTT.

The chain is built from TRBV27 and TRBJ2-1; 11 bases line up with TRBD2. V shed 0 bases and J 4 bases; nucleotides not matched to a gene: 11. The CDR3 loop spans 19 amino acids. Germline V gives CDR1 MNHEY, CDR2 SMNVEV (reference sequence). The CDR3 here is CASSLSIETSGNPYNEQFF. In DNA form, the CDR3 reads TGTGCCAGCAGTTTATCGATTGAGACTAGCGGGAACCCTTACAATGAGCAGTTCTTC.

The chain employs TRBV19 and TRBJ2-7, with 9 bases that match TRBD1. J lost 2 bases, V lost 1 base, and 3 bases had no gene match. The CDR3 has 15 residues. Germline CDR1 is LNHDA and CDR2 is SQIVND (reference sequence). CDR3 sequence reads: CASSIVGTGPYEQYF. Here the CDR3 DNA reads TGTGCCAGTAGTATAGTGGGGACAGGGCCCTACGAGCAGTACTTC.

The V gene is TRBV19, the J gene TRBJ1-5; D perhaps matches TRBD1 (6 bases). CDR1 is LNHDA and CDR2 is SQIVND in the germline V gene (reference sequence). This CDR3 region has 15 residues. Trimming cost V 6 bases and J 5 bases, with 17 bases left between them. The CDR3, as DNA: TGTGCCAGTAGCCCGGGAGGGGGGCGTCATCAGCCCCAGCATTTT. Its protein is CASSPGGGRHQPQHF.

This chain joins TRBV7-9 and TRBJ2-3, with D uncertain. CDR1 is SEHNR and CDR2 is FQNEAQ in the germline V gene (reference sequence). V lost 0 bases and J 5 bases, leaving 0 bases between the germline ends. The CDR3 length is 11 residues. The CDR3 DNA is TGTGCCAGCAGCTTAGCAGATACGCAGTATTTT. Residues: CASSLADTQYF.

J is TRBJ2-7 and V is TRBV4-1, with 8 nucleotides matching TRBD1. The CDR3 has 18 residues. The ends lost 2 bases at V and 6 bases at J; junction bases unmatched: 18. Germline values: CDR1 MGHRA, CDR2 YSYEKL. The CDR3 DNA reads TGCGCCAGCAGCCAAATTCGGTTTCCGGGACAGGTATCGGGCGAGCAGTACTTC. It translates to CASSQIRFPGQVSGEQYF.

The chain combines TRBV5-4 with TRBJ2-2; D not certain. Deletions cut 5 bases from V and 3 bases from J, with 5 bases between. This CDR3 is built from 12 residues. The germline CDR1 and CDR2 sequences are SGHNT and YYREEE (reference sequence). The CDR3: CASRSDTGELFF. CDR3 nucleotides: TGTGCCAGCAGATCAGACACCGGGGAGCTGTTTTTT.

This sequence joins TRBV18 and TRBJ2-1; D may be TRBD2 (5 bases). Germline V gives CDR1 KGHSH, CDR2 LQKENI. This CDR3 comprises 15 residues. Trimming removed 3 bases at V and 0 bases at J, with 9 bases between. The CDR3 sequence is CASSPGVGSYNEQFF. Here the CDR3 DNA reads TGTGCCAGCTCACCGGGAGTTGGCTCCTACAATGAGCAGTTCTTC.

V is TRBV5-1 and J is TRBJ2-5; 12 nucleotides align to TRBD2. The junction had 11 bases not matched to a gene; V was cut back by 4 bases and J by 4 bases. In germline, CDR1 is SGHRS, CDR2 YFSETQ. The CDR3 contains 17 residues. In DNA form, the CDR3 reads TGCGCCAGCAGCCTTCGACCTAGCGGGGGGGCTGCAGAGACCCAGTACTTC. Translated, it gives CASSLRPSGGAAETQYF. Looking up the rest from reference TRBV5-1 and TRBJ2-5 gives the full variable domain: KAGVTQTPRYLIKTRGQQVTLSCSPISGHRSVSWYQQTPGQGLQFLFEYFSETQRNKGNFPGRFSGRQFSNSRSEMNVSTLELGDSALYLCASSLRPSGGAAETQYFGPGTRLLVL.

This chain joins TRBV6-6 and TRBJ2-4; 8 nucleotides match TRBD2. The CDR3 is 16 residues long. Germline loops: CDR1 MNHNY, CDR2 SVGAGI (reference sequence). V dropped 6 bases and J dropped 1; count of bases not matched to a gene: 8. The CDR3: CASRNRGGLAKNIQYF. CDR3 bases: TGTGCCAGCAGGAATCGGGGGGGCTTGGCCAAAAACATTCAGTACTTC.

V usage is TRBV13 and J usage is TRBJ1-1; D is unresolved. Germline assignment: CDR1 PRHDT and CDR2 FYEKMQ (reference sequence). Trimming removed 4 bases from V and 4 bases from J, with 13 bases in between. CDR3 length equals 14 residues. The CDR3, as DNA: TGTGCCAGCAGCTACTCCGGGAGCCGCACTGAAGCTTTCTTT. Translated, it gives CASSYSGSRTEAFF.

The chain couples TRBV29-1 to TRBJ1-2; the match to TRBD1 covers 7 bases. The CDR3 extends over 15 amino acids. V dropped 3 bases and J dropped 0; count of bases not matched to a gene: 7. Germline CDR1 SQVTM, CDR2 ANQGSEA. The CDR3 protein is CSVDTPDRSNYGYTF. Written as DNA, the CDR3 is TGCAGCGTTGACACCCCGGACAGGTCTAACTATGGCTACACCTTC.

V usage is TRBV25-1 and J usage is TRBJ1-3; D perhaps matches TRBD1 (6 bases). Germline-derived CDR1 and CDR2 are MGHDK and SYGVNS. The CDR3 runs 14 residues. Deletions cut 2 bases from V and 2 bases from J, with 7 bases between. CDR3 DNA: TGTGCCAGCAGTGAAAGGGGGGCTGGAAACACCATATATTTT. Protein: CASSERGAGNTIYF.

The chain links TRBV5-6 to TRBJ1-2, with 10 bases fitting TRBD1. The CDR3 covers 16 residues. With V trimmed by 4 bases and J by 8 bases, 14 bases remained unmatched. Germline lookup yields CDR1 SGHDT and CDR2 YYEEEE. In nucleotides, the CDR3 is TGTGCCAGCAGCGTCGTCCGGGACAGGGGAGGAGCAGGCTACACCTTC. It yields the protein CASSVVRDRGGAGYTF.

This chain links TRBV18 with TRBJ1-2, with 9 nucleotides matching TRBD1. Germline-derived CDR1 and CDR2 are KGHSH and LQKENI. The V segment lost 8 bases and the J segment 7 bases; nucleotides outside the gene matches: 8. The CDR3 covers 13 residues. In DNA form, the CDR3 reads TGTGCCAGCCGTACAGGGGGCGCGGTTGGCTACACCTTC. Its protein is CASRTGGAVGYTF.

The CDR3 DNA follows: TGTGCCAGCGCCCGAAGCCGATTTTATGGCTACACCTTC. Amino acid sequence: CASARSRFYGYTF. The chain couples TRBV9 to TRBJ1-2; D uncertain. The CDR3 is made up of 13 amino acids. Germline V gene lookup returns CDR1 SGDLS and CDR2 YYNGEE. Trimming cost V 7 bases and J 5 bases, with 15 bases left between them. The variable domain in full, completed from reference TRBV9 and TRBJ1-2, reads DSGVTQTPKHLITATGQRVTLRCSPRSGDLSVYWYQQSLDQGLQFLIQYYNGEERAKGNILERFSAQQFPDLHSELNLSSLELGDSALYFCASARSRFYGYTFGSGTRLTVV.

This chain connects TRBV4-2 to TRBJ2-5, with 9 bases matching TRBD1. Germline V gene sequence: CDR1 LGHNA, CDR2 YNFKEQ. This CDR3 is 15 amino acids long. With 0 bases clipped from V and 2 bases from J, the junction kept 1 base outside the gene matches. CDR3 in DNA: TGTGCCAGCAGCCAAGAAGGGACAGGGCAAGAGACCCAGTACTTC. Encoded protein: CASSQEGTGQETQYF.

This rearrangement joins TRBV5-1 to TRBJ2-1, with 7 positions matching TRBD2. The CDR3 runs 15 residues. Trimming at V came to 4 bases and at J to 0 bases, leaving 4 bases not matched to a gene. Germline CDR1 reads SGHRS; CDR2 reads YFSETQ. The CDR3 loop reads CASSSGDSSYNEQFF. CDR3 DNA sequence: TGCGCCAGCAGCAGCGGGGATAGCTCCTACAATGAGCAGTTCTTC.